One sample yielded the 6 T cell receptor beta chains listed below, sequenced in a study of Graves' ophthalmopathy and Graves' hyperthyroidism. Amplification from RNA transcripts yielded the TCR beta CDR3 regions. The library came from an HTBI-primed first-round RT-PCR and a second-round multiplex PCR. TCRdb reanalysed the multiplex PCR reads using MiXCR and keeps one entry per CDR3 protein. Of approximately 1.2 million distinct CDR3 sequences listed, 35% to 45% were seen once; the top ten hold around 10%. The sample comprised peripheral blood or thyroid tissue (not recorded which). These TCRs come from an adult man with Graves' hyperthyroidism.

This clonotype was seen a few times. The chain employs TRBV27 and TRBJ1-1, with D unclear. CDR3 size: 13 residues. Trimming took off 11 bases at V and 1 base at J, with 14 bases between the two ends. Germline V gene lookup returns CDR1 MNHEY and CDR2 SMNVEV (reference sequence). The CDR3 DNA is TGTGCCGCTTCACTCGGGAAGAACACTGAAGCTTTCTTT. Translation gives CAASLGKNTEAFF.

This clonotype was observed many times. The chain combines TRBV6-6 with TRBJ1-1, with TRBD1 matching 7 bases. Germline lookup yields CDR1 MNHNY and CDR2 SVGAGI (reference sequence). The CDR3 has 14 residues. V was clipped by 4 bases and J by 4 bases; unmatched bases: 6. CDR3 residues: CASSSTTGSTEAFF. CDR3 bases: TGTGCCAGCAGTTCCACGACAGGGTCCACTGAAGCTTTCTTT.

The chain recombines TRBV9 with TRBJ2-7, with TRBD2 identical over 7 bases. This CDR3 contains 16 residues. Trimming removed 4 bases from V and 0 bases from J; junction bases left unmatched: 10. The germline V gene encodes CDR1 SGDLS and CDR2 YYNGEE. This chain's CDR3 is CASSLSGNLDSYEQYF. CDR3 bases: TGTGCCAGCAGCTTAAGCGGGAACCTTGACTCCTACGAGCAGTACTTC.

This clonotype is a singleton in its sample. The chain has TRBV5-1 and TRBJ1-2, with a tentative D call TRBD1 (5 bases). CDR1 and CDR2 (germline): SGHRS, YFSETQ. The length of the CDR3 is 14 residues. The V and J ends lost 3 bases and 7 bases respectively, with 16 bases between them. The CDR3 sequence: CASSSGTGGPGYTF. The CDR3 coding sequence is TGCGCCAGCAGCTCCGGCACAGGTGGGCCTGGCTACACCTTC. Together with reference TRBV5-1 and TRBJ1-2, the CDR3 gives the full variable domain: KAGVTQTPRYLIKTRGQQVTLSCSPISGHRSVSWYQQTPGQGLQFLFEYFSETQRNKGNFPGRFSGRQFSNSRSEMNVSTLELGDSALYLCASSSGTGGPGYTFGSGTRLTVV.

In this sample, this clonotype turned up once. This chain uses TRBV25-1 with TRBJ2-7, with TRBD1 matching 12 bases. Germline CDR1 is MGHDK and CDR2 is SYGVNS. The J segment lost 6 bases and the V segment lost 9 bases, leaving 3 bases of the junction unmatched. The CDR3 runs to 12 residues. CDR3 nucleotide sequence: TGTGCCAGGGAGGGACAGGGGGCCGAGCAGTACTTC. Amino acids: CAREGQGAEQYF.

The V call is TRBV20-1, the J call TRBJ2-5, with a weak D call TRBD2 (7 bases). The CDR3 covers 13 residues. V was shortened by 3 bases and J by 5 bases, with 13 bases between the two germline ends. Germline V CDR1 and CDR2: DFQATT, SNEGSKA (reference sequence). CDR3 loop: CSARSGGKETQYF. The CDR3 DNA is TGCAGTGCTAGGTCGGGGGGCAAGGAGACCCAGTACTTC.